This TCR beta chain appears in the sequencing data of a study of shared clonotypes between healthy human individuals. General study findings and limits: Large sequencing depth failed to make sorted-subset sequencing complete, rarefaction showed.

The run depth of the assay was deep. Investigators spread the genomic DNA of each subset evenly over several immunoSEQ plates. Sequencing used immunoSEQ multiplex PCR; TCRdb keeps in-frame clones, though not all of them. In the table there are some 2,100,000 clones, nearly 97% of which are singletons. J lost 0 bases, V lost 4 bases, and 17 bases had no gene match. The CDR3 totals 20 residues. Germline V gene sequence: CDR1 SGHRS, CDR2 YFSETQ. Comments on this clone: What it recognizes is unknown.

The origin of this receptor is a man in his late teens or twenties in good health. The gene calls are TRBV5-1 and TRBJ1-4; 8 positions agree with TRBD1. The sequenced material came from naive CD4+ T cells sorted from blood. Subset described: CD45RA+ positively selected. As DNA, the CDR3 is TGCGCCAGCAGCCCTAGAGGGAAAGGACAGGGTGGTCCAACTAATGAAAAACTGTTTTTT. Amino acid sequence: CASSPRGKGQGGPTNEKLFF.